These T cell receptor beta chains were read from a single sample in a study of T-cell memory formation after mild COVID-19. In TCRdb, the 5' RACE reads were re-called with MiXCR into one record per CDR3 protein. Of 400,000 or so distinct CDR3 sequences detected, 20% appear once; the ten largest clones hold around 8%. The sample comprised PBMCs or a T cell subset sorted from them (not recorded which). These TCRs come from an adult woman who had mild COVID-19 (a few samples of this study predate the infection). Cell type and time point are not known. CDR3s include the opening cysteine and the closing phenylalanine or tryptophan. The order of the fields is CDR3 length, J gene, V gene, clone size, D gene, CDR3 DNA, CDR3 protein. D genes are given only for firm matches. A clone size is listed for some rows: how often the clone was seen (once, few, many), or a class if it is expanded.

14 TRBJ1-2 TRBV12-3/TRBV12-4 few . TGTGCCAGCAGCCCAGACGGGATCCCTTATGGCTACACCTTC CASSPDGIPYGYTF
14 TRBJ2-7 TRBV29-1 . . TGCAGCGTTGTTTCGGCTGTGAGCTCCTACGAGCAGTACTTC CSVVSAVSSYEQYF
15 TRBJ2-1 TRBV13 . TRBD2 TGTGCCAGCAGGGCGGCGGGCGGGAGAGGGGCTGAGCAGTTCTTC CASRAAGGRGAEQFF
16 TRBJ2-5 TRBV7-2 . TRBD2 TGTGCCAGCAGCTTAAGGTGGCGGGAGGGCCGGGAGACCCAGTACTTC CASSLRWREGRETQYF
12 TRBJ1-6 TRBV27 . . TGTGCCAGCAGTTTATTGGATTCACCCCTCCACTTT CASSLLDSPLHF
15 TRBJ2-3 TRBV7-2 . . TGTGCCAGCAGCTTAGCGGGATCCTACACAGATACGCAGTATTTT CASSLAGSYTDTQYF
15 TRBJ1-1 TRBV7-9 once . TGTGCCAGCAGCTCCAAGGGGCAAAAGATCCCTGAAGCTTTCTTT CASSSKGQKIPEAFF
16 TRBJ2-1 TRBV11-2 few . TGTGCCAGCAGCTACGGAGTCTATTTCTCCTACAATGAGCAGTTCTTC CASSYGVYFSYNEQFF
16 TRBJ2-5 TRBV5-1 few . TGCGCCAGCAGCTTAAGTGAGGCAGGCGGCAGGGAGACCCAGTACTTC CASSLSEAGGRETQYF
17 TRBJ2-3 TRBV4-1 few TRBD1 TGCGCCAGCAGCCAATCCGACAGGGCCGAGGGCACAGATACGCAGTATTTT CASSQSDRAEGTDTQYF
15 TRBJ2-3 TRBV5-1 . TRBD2 TGCGCCAGCAGCTTGGCGAGCGGGGGGGCGGATACGCAGTATTTT CASSLASGGADTQYF
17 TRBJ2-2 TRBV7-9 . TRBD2 TGTGCCAGCAGCTTCTCCGGGACTAGCGGGATCACCGGGGAGCTGTTTTTT CASSFSGTSGITGELFF
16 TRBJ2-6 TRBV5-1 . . TGCGCCAGCTCGCAAACGCAGGGCGGCGGGGCCAACGTCCTGACTTTC CASSQTQGGGANVLTF
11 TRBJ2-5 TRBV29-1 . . TGCAGCGCAAAGGACACAGAGACCCAGTACTTC CSAKDTETQYF
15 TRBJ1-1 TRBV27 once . TGTGCCAGCAGTTTCGGGGGGGCTACTTACACTGAAGCTTTCTTT CASSFGGATYTEAFF
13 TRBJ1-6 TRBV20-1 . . TGCAGTGCTACCGACAGCGTTAATTCACCCCTCCACTTT CSATDSVNSPLHF
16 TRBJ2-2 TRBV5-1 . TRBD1 TGCGCCAGCAGCCTCAGGACAGGCGACAACACCGGGGAGCTGTTTTTT CASSLRTGDNTGELFF
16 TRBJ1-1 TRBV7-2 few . TGTGCCAGCAGCTTCGGGAAGGGGAAATTGAACACTGAAGCTTTCTTT CASSFGKGKLNTEAFF
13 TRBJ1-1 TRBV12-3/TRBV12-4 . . TGTGCCAGCAACCCGTCAGGGGAGGCTGAAGCTTTCTTT CASNPSGEAEAFF
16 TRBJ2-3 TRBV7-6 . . TGTGCCAGCAGCTTAAATTTCCTAGCTGTCACAGATACGCAGTATTTT CASSLNFLAVTDTQYF
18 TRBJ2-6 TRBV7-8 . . TGTGCCAGCAAACCAGGGCGCGAGCCTGACTCTGGGGCCAACGTCCTGACTTTC CASKPGREPDSGANVLTF
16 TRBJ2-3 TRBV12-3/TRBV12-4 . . TGTGCCAGCAGCACCACTAACAGGGGGGGAGGAGATACGCAGTATTTT CASSTTNRGGGDTQYF
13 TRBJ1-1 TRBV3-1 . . TGTGCCAGCAGCCAAGATAGAGTGCGGGAACCTTTCTTT CASSQDRVREPFF
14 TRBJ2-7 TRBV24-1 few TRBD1 TGTGCCACCAGTCGGACAGGGGCAGCTGGAGGGCAGTACTTC CATSRTGAAGGQYF
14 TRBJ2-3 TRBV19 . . TGTGCCAGTAGTTCCCGAGGATTGACAGATACGCAGTATTTT CASSSRGLTDTQYF
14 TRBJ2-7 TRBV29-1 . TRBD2 TGCAGCGTCATCTCGGGGGGGCTTACCTACGAGCAGTACTTC CSVISGGLTYEQYF
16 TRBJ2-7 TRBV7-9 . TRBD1 TGTGCCAGCAAGAGAGGACAGGGCGCCAGCTCCTACGAGCAGTACTTC CASKRGQGASSYEQYF
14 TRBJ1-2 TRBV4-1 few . TGCGCCAGCAGCCAAGTAGGGCAGCAGTATGGCTACACCTTC CASSQVGQQYGYTF
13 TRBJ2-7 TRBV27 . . TGTGCCAGCAGTTCAGGGATGGGCTACGAGCAGTACTTC CASSSGMGYEQYF
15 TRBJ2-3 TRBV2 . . TGTGCCAGCAGTGACGGGGGCTTTGGCACAGATACGCAGTATTTT CASSDGGFGTDTQYF